Included here is one T cell receptor (beta chain) sequence, with context. Its antigen is still unknown. No base quality information exists; no much larger clone differs at one position. This entry comes from a study of blood T cell repertoires in COVID-19 (dated by TCRdb to between 2020 and 2021). With respect to the entire study: Samples from collaborators originated in the United States, Italy and Spain and spanned both the acute and convalescent phases of COVID-19. The prospective study material was composed of cDNA or gDNA derived from T cells, B-cell-depleted T cells, or PBMCs. Subjects who had been exposed to COVID-19, were actively infected with it, or had recovered from it provided the deeply sampled blood TCRbeta repertoires that made up the dataset. A freely available public database, intended as a resource for researchers studying the immune response to SARS-CoV-2, is where the repertoires were released. The samples were drawn from two sources: the first 160 participants of the ongoing ImmuneRACE study, and 1,000 to 1,500 subjects contributed by 6 global collaborators. Sample metadata almost always included a de-identified subject ID, COVID-19 status, age in years and sex. Where available, HLA class I and class II types were taken from metadata supplied by the sample provider and were not determined by assay-based typing.

The immunoSEQ Assay, a bias-controlled multiplex PCR, was used to amplify TCRbeta CDR3 regions from genomic DNA. The paper's data handling went like this. The number of nucleated cells in each sample was estimated from the amplification of reference gene primers within the assay. To quantify the absolute abundance of each unique TCRbeta CDR3 rearrangement, sequence reads were collapsed and filtered. For each sample, productive Simpson clonality was calculated as the square root of Simpson's diversity index over productive rearrangements. TCRdb provides this immuneACCESS table in a form limited to in-frame rearrangements. Some clones are lacking; in checked studies, under half of them reflect an unresolved V gene, and why the rest are absent is not known. V and J calls and clone size come straight from that table; D and trimming were deduced from the DNA. The sample has some 150,000 clones on record, over 65% of them singletons. Around 4.8% of the sample belongs to the ten largest clones.

The CDR3 starts with the cysteine, ends with the phenylalanine, and has 15 residues. CDR3 DNA is the only sequence kept; it has 45 bases, read in frame from the first base. At the junction V is shortened by 0 bases and J by 1 base; bases outside the gene matches: 2. CDR1 and CDR2, looked up from the germline V gene, are SGHRS and YFSETQ. Enrolling through a virtual design, the prospective study's participants ranged in age from roughly 18 to 90 years and lived across roughly 23 United States geographic areas. Cohort assignment in the prospective study relied on participant-reported clinical history from a screening survey and a study questionnaire. ImmuneRACE Cohort 3 recovered participants were defined by two consecutive negative NP/OP PCR tests, healthcare professional clearance, or symptom resolution. Mobile phlebotomists in the prospective study collected whole blood, serum and a nasopharyngeal or oropharyngeal swab from every participant. Prospective study participants could optionally give additional blood draws and questionnaires over an approximately 2-month period. Prospective study blood samples were shipped either frozen or at room temperature before DNA extraction.

Broader findings and caveats from the paper: The amount of clinical and demographic metadata varied by source and participant and was provided uncurated.

The sequenced sample consisted of PBMCs or T cells enriched from blood (not recorded which). The source of this sequence is a woman in her fifties or sixties who had recovered from COVID-19. The V gene is TRBV5-1 and the J gene is TRBJ1-1; 8 bases in the junction line up with TRBD1. The CDR3 in this case is CASSLAGQENTEAFF. The sequenced DNA is TGCGCCAGCAGCTTGGCGGGACAGGAGAACACTGAAGCTTTCTTT.